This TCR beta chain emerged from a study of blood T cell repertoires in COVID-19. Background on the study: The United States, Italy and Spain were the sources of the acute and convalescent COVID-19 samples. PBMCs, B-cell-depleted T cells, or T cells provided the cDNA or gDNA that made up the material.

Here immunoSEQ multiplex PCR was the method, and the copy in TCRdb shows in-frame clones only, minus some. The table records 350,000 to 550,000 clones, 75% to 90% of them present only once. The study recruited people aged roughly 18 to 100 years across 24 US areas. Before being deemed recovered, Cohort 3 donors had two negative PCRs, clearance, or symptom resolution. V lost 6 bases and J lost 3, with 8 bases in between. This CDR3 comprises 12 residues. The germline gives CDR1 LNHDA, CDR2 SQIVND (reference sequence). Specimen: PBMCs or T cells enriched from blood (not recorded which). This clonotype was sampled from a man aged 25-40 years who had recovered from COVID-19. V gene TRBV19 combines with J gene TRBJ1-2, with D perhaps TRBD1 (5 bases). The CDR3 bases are TGTGCCAGTAGCCAGACAGACTATGGCTACACCTTC. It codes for CASSQTDYGYTF.